A single sample gave rise to the 17 T cell receptor beta chains below, sequenced in a study of read filtering for tumor transcriptome and immune sequencing. From 300 to 450 ng of RNA, a library with molecular barcoded alpha/delta and beta/gamma adaptors was made. Using its own MiXCR run on the reads, TCRdb lists one record per CDR3 protein. The top ten clones hold approximately 16% of a sample with 25,000 to 35,000 distinct CDR3 sequences, approximately 18% of them seen once. Sequences were obtained from a population of CD138-negative cells sorted from bone marrow. These receptors were collected from a donor over 35 with multiple myeloma.

CDR3 region: CASRRLGTGVNTQYF. As DNA, the CDR3 is TGTGCCAGCCGACGACTCGGGACAGGGGTTAATACGCAGTATTTT. The chain uses TRBV11-2 and TRBJ2-3; 10 bases map to TRBD1. The germline V gene has CDR1 SGHAT and CDR2 FQNNGV. The CDR3 spans 15 residues. With V trimmed by 8 bases and J by 7 bases, 12 bases remained unmatched.

This clonotype was recorded many times. This chain uses TRBV11-2 with TRBJ2-5; tentative D call: TRBD2 (5 bases). Germline CDR1 is SGHAT and CDR2 is FQNNGV. Trimming took 5 bases from V and 1 from J, leaving 8 bases between them. The CDR3 length is 13 residues. CDR3: CASSDGVQETQYF. The DNA for the CDR3 is TGTGCCAGCAGCGACGGGGTCCAAGAGACCCAGTACTTC.

Sample share makes this clonotype medium-sized. The chain carries TRBV29-1 and TRBJ2-1, with a tentative D call TRBD2 (6 bases). Germline CDR1 is SQVTM and CDR2 is ANQGSEA. The germline V and J ends were trimmed by 6 bases and 4 bases, with 13 bases remaining between them. The CDR3 totals 13 residues. CDR3 sequence reads: CSVGGDSYNEQFF. CDR3 bases: TGCAGCGTGGGGGGAGACAGTTACAATGAGCAGTTCTTC.

This clonotype was counted ten times or more. The rearrangement uses TRBV19 and TRBJ2-2; 7 bases are a match to TRBD1. Germline assignment: CDR1 LNHDA and CDR2 SQIVND (reference sequence). The CDR3 spans 16 residues. Trimming removed 7 bases from V and 6 bases from J; junction bases left unmatched: 14. CDR3 in amino acids: CASNPGQGDISGELFF. The CDR3 DNA reads TGTGCCAGTAACCCTGGGCAGGGGGACATCTCCGGGGAGCTGTTTTTT.

The chain employs TRBV28 and TRBJ2-1; D is unresolved. The CDR3 contains 17 residues. The germline V gene has CDR1 MDHEN and CDR2 SYDVKM. V dropped 5 bases and J dropped 0 bases, with 17 bases sitting between them. CDR3 protein: CASSPRNSWYSYNEQFF. The CDR3 nucleotides read TGTGCCAGCAGTCCCCGGAACAGCTGGTACTCCTACAATGAGCAGTTCTTC.

In this sample, this clonotype turned up many times. CDR3 in DNA: TGTGCCAGCAGTTACTCGGGCCAGGGTACCTACGAGCAGTACTTC. Amino acid sequence: CASSYSGQGTYEQYF. The chain uses TRBV6-5 and TRBJ2-7, with D possibly matching TRBD1 (5 bases). The CDR3 contains 15 residues. Trimming stripped 0 bases from V and 2 bases from J, with 11 bases between. The germline V gene encodes CDR1 MNHEY and CDR2 SVGAGI.

This clonotype is medium-sized by share. The chain recombines TRBV6-2 or TRBV6-3 with TRBJ2-1, with TRBD2 matching 9 bases. V gave up 8 bases and J gave up 3 bases; unmatched junction bases: 8. The V gene's germline CDR1 is MNHEY and CDR2 SVGEGT. CDR3 length: 15 residues. CDR3 sequence: CASGSTAGGYNEQFF. CDR3 DNA: TGTGCCAGCGGGAGTACAGCGGGGGGCTACAATGAGCAGTTCTTC.

This clonotype was seen repeatedly, ten times or more. Written as DNA, the CDR3 is TGTGCCAGCAGCGCCGGGACTAGCGGGTACGAGCAGTACTTC. As protein: CASSAGTSGYEQYF. The rearrangement uses TRBV3-1 and TRBJ2-7, with TRBD2 matching over 12 bases. The CDR3 is 14 amino acids. V gave up 5 bases and J gave up 4 bases; unmatched junction bases: 3. Per the germline V gene, CDR1 is LGHDT and CDR2 is YNNKEL (reference sequence).

Note on this clonotype: This could be a read error, since a much larger clone is one nucleotide away. The final CDR3 position lacks the conserved phenylalanine or tryptophan, pointing to a likely read error. The rearrangement uses TRBV7-9 and TRBJ2-5; D is possibly TRBD1 (6 bases). Trimming took off 5 bases at V and 3 bases at J, with 10 bases between the two ends. The CDR3 is 13 amino acids. Germline CDR1 reads SEHNR; CDR2 reads FQNEAQ (reference sequence). The CDR3 DNA reads TGTGCCAGCAGCACGGACAGAAAAGAGACCCAGTACTTA. Its translation is CASSTDRKETQYL.

This clonotype was detected many times. This chain links TRBV29-1 with TRBJ1-1, with TRBD1 identical over 8 bases. The CDR3 is 14 amino acids. The trim removed 3 bases at V and 8 bases at J, leaving 11 bases unmatched. The germline gives CDR1 SQVTM, CDR2 ANQGSEA. The CDR3 spells CSVDYGTGGIEAFF. DNA of the CDR3: TGCAGCGTTGACTATGGAACAGGGGGAATAGAAGCTTTCTTT. The full variable domain, in which reference TRBV29-1 and TRBJ1-1 provide the parts outside the CDR3, is SAVISQKPSRDICQRGTSLTIQCQVDSQVTMMFWYRQQPGQSLTLIATANQGSEATYESGFVIDKFPISRPNLTFSTLTVSNMSPEDSSIYLCSVDYGTGGIEAFFGQGTRLTVV.

This clonotype was counted many times. The gene calls are TRBV5-1 and TRBJ2-1; 8 bases line up with TRBD1. The CDR3 runs 14 residues. The germline V gene encodes CDR1 SGHRS and CDR2 YFSETQ. V shed 3 bases and J 13 bases; nucleotides not matched to a gene: 12. This CDR3 reads CASSSRGQEGLQFF. In DNA form, the CDR3 reads TGCGCCAGCAGCTCTAGGGGACAGGAGGGTCTACAGTTCTTC.

Judged by abundance, this clonotype is medium-sized. This chain uses TRBV2 with TRBJ2-5; tentatively, D is TRBD1 (6 bases). Germline V lookup: CDR1 SNHLY, CDR2 FYNNEI. The CDR3 sequence is 13 residues long. V was cut by 7 bases and J by 5 bases, with 14 bases left in between. Here the CDR3 DNA reads TGTGCCAGCAAGAAGGGGGATGGGGAGACCCAGTACTTC. It codes for CASKKGDGETQYF. Drawing the rest from reference TRBV2 and TRBJ2-5, the complete variable domain is EPEVTQTPSHQVTQMGQEVILRCVPISNHLYFYWYRQILGQKVEFLVSFYNNEISEKSEIFDDQFSVERPDGSNFTLKIRSTKLEDSAMYFCASKKGDGETQYFGPGTRLLVL.

The sample holds many counts of this clonotype. The chain employs TRBV5-4 and TRBJ1-1, with a possible D match to TRBD1 (5 bases). The CDR3 extends over 14 amino acids. With 3 bases removed from V and 1 base from J, the gap between germline ends came to 10 bases. Germline assignment: CDR1 SGHNT and CDR2 YYREEE (reference sequence). The CDR3 DNA is TGTGCCAGCAGCTCGGACAATGGGAACACTGAAGCTTTCTTT. Translation: CASSSDNGNTEAFF.

This clonotype is termed medium-sized. The rearrangement uses TRBV25-1 and TRBJ1-2; tentative D call: TRBD1 (5 bases). Germline loops: CDR1 MGHDK, CDR2 SYGVNS. The CDR3 extends over 15 amino acids. Trimming cost V 3 bases and J 1 base, with 12 bases left between them. CDR3 DNA sequence: TGTGCCAGCAGTGAGTGGGGCCCCCTTAACTATGGCTACACCTTC. Encoded protein: CASSEWGPLNYGYTF.

Comment on this clonotype: Sequence at one end of the junction differs from germline and may be a read error. V is TRBV6-1 and J is TRBJ2-1, with TRBD2 matching 9 bases. The CDR3 consists of 12 residues. The germline V gene encodes CDR1 MNHNS and CDR2 SASEGT. The CDR3 spells CACSELSGRGFF. The CDR3 bases are TGTGCCTGCAGTGAACTTAGCGGGAGAGGGTTCTTC.

In its sample, this clonotype was seen a few times. The genes are TRBV19 and TRBJ2-2, with 8 bases that match TRBD1. Germline CDR1 is LNHDA and CDR2 is SQIVND (reference sequence). The CDR3 length is 15 residues. The V and J ends lost 4 bases and 4 bases, in that order; junction bases with no gene match: 5. The DNA for the CDR3 is TGTGCCAGTAGTACCAACAGGGGGACCACCGGGGAGCTGTTTTTT. Translating it yields CASSTNRGTTGELFF.

In regard to this clonotype: Only one base separates this from a far larger clonotype, so it likely reflects a read error. The chain uses TRBV20-1 and TRBJ1-4; TRBD1 is a possible D gene (6 bases). Germline V gene data show CDR1 as DFQATT and CDR2 as SNEGSKA (reference sequence). This CDR3 region has 14 residues. The CDR3 reads CSARGVAGGHTRYF. For the CDR3, the DNA is TGCAGTGCTAGAGGAGTAGCGGGGGGGCATACGCGGTATTTT.